This T cell receptor (beta chain) was sequenced for a study of blood T cell repertoires in COVID-19. With V trimmed by 0 bases and J by 0 bases, 15 bases remained unmatched. Germline V gene sequence: CDR1 SGDLS, CDR2 YYNGEE. CDR3 length equals 21 residues. Sequenced by immunoSEQ multiplex PCR; TCRdb stores in-frame clones only, minus some. The sample contains approximately 150,000 clones, just under 85% of which appear only once. Sample: PBMCs or T cells enriched from blood (not recorded which). The chain combines TRBV9 with TRBJ2-1; 10 positions agree with TRBD2. This clonotype originated in a woman in her forties or fifties with acute COVID-19. The CDR3 loop is CASSVVGVAGGTLTSYNEQFF. The CDR3 DNA follows: TGTGCCAGCAGCGTAGTCGGGGTAGCGGGAGGCACTTTGACCTCCTACAATGAGCAGTTCTTC.